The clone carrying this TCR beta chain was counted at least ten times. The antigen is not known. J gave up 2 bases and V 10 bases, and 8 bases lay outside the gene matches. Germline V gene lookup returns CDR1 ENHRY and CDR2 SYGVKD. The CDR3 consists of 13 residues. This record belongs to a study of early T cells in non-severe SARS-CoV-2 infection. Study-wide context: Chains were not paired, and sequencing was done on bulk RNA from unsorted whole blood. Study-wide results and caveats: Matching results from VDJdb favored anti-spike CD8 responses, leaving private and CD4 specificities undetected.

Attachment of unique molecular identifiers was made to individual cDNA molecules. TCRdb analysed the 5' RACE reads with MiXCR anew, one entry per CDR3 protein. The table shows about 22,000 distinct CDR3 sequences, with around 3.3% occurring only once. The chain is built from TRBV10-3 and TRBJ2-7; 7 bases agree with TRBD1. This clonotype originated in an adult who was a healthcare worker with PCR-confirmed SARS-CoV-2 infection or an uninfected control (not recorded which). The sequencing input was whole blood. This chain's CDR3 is CASARQGTYEQYF. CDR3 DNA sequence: TGTGCCAGCGCTAGACAGGGTACCTACGAGCAGTACTTC.